The 22 T cell receptor beta chains below all came from one sample that was sequenced in a study of T cells after yellow fever vaccination. TCRdb re-called the 5' RACE reads with MiXCR, one entry per CDR3 protein. The table records roughly 190,000 distinct CDR3 sequences, 8% to 13% of them present only once. This specimen was CD8+ T cells sorted from PBMCs, taken 15 days after the yellow fever booster vaccination. These receptor sequences come from a man in his late teens or twenties who received the YFV17D yellow fever vaccine.

This clonotype was recorded a few times. V usage is TRBV6-2 or TRBV6-3 and J usage is TRBJ1-6; maybe TRBD1 (5 bases). The CDR3 loop spans 13 amino acids. Germline loops: CDR1 MNHEY, CDR2 SVGEGT. V shed 3 bases and J shed 8 bases, with 8 bases lying between them. CDR3 nucleotide sequence: TGTGCCAGCAGTTATGGGGGGGATTCACCCCTCCACTTT. Its protein is CASSYGGDSPLHF.

The chain employs TRBV6-5 and TRBJ2-5, with unresolved D. V shed 7 bases and J shed 0 bases, with 9 bases lying between them. Germline loops: CDR1 MNHEY, CDR2 SVGAGI. The CDR3 is 13 residues long. The CDR3 spells CASKREDQETQYF. DNA of the CDR3: TGTGCCAGCAAGCGCGAGGACCAAGAGACCCAGTACTTC.

The V gene is TRBV12-3 or TRBV12-4, the J gene TRBJ2-1, with unresolved D. Trimming cost V 3 bases and J 9 bases, with 9 bases left between them. There are 12 residues in the CDR3. Here the CDR3 reads CASSLTSLEQFF. As DNA, the CDR3 is TGTGCCAGCAGTTTGACCAGCCTTGAGCAGTTCTTC.

The V gene is TRBV7-2, the J gene TRBJ1-5; possible D gene TRBD1, 5 bases. Trimming cost V 6 bases and J 3 bases, with 21 bases left between them. The germline V gene has CDR1 SGHTA and CDR2 FQGNSA. The length of the CDR3 is 17 residues. Here the CDR3 reads CASSGPLKGTHNQPQHF. Written as DNA, the CDR3 is TGTGCCAGCAGTGGGCCCCTAAAAGGGACTCACAATCAGCCCCAGCATTTT.

The sample holds a few counts of this clonotype. The V gene is TRBV7-9, the J gene TRBJ1-4, with no clear D. Germline CDR1 reads SEHNR; CDR2 reads FQNEAQ (reference sequence). The CDR3 spans 11 residues. Trimming took 8 bases from V and 5 from J, leaving 6 bases between them. In DNA form, the CDR3 reads TGTGCCAGCGAAGGCAATGAAAAACTGTTTTTT. This sequence encodes CASEGNEKLFF. Filled out from reference TRBV7-9 and TRBJ1-4, the complete variable domain reads DTGVSQNPRHKITKRGQNVTFRCDPISEHNRLYWYRQTLGQGPEFLTYFQNEAQLEKSRLLSDRFSAERPKGSFSTLEIQRTEQGDSAMYLCASEGNEKLFFGSGTQLSVL.

This clonotype turned up a few times. This chain links TRBV24-1 with TRBJ1-1; tentative D call: TRBD1 (6 bases). Germline V lookup: CDR1 KGHDR, CDR2 SFDVKD. The CDR3 totals 12 residues. V shed 3 bases and J shed 11 bases, with 12 bases lying between them. CDR3 nucleotide sequence: TGTGCCACCAGTGATCGGGCAGGGGTGGCTTTCTTT. Its translation is CATSDRAGVAFF.

V gene TRBV20-1 combines with J gene TRBJ2-7, with D possibly being TRBD2 (6 bases). V gave up 0 bases and J gave up 1 base, with 10 bases separating them. Germline V gene sequence: CDR1 DFQATT, CDR2 SNEGSKA (reference sequence). The CDR3 covers 14 residues. CDR3 region: CSARDRDLSYEQYV. DNA of the CDR3: TGCAGTGCTAGAGATCGGGACTTATCCTACGAGCAGTACGTC.

Only a few counts were recorded for this clonotype. The V gene is TRBV4-2, the J gene TRBJ1-6; no reliable D call. Trimming removed 0 bases at V and 7 bases at J, with 4 bases between. This CDR3 is built from 13 residues. CDR1 and CDR2 (germline): LGHNA, YNFKEQ. DNA of the CDR3: TGTGCCAGCAGCCAAGAGGGCAATTCACCCCTCCACTTT. It codes for CASSQEGNSPLHF.

This clonotype was seen many times. The chain recombines TRBV6-2 or TRBV6-3 with TRBJ2-1; TRBD2 agrees at 11 bases. V trimming: 0 bases; J trimming: 4 bases; junction bases outside the gene matches: 8. The germline V gene has CDR1 MNHEY and CDR2 SVGEGT. CDR3 length equals 18 residues. The CDR3, as DNA: TGTGCCAGCAGTTACTCGTTTACTAGCGGGGGCCCATACAATGAGCAGTTCTTC. Encoded protein: CASSYSFTSGGPYNEQFF.

Points on this clonotype: Because the CDR3 is missing its conserved closing phenylalanine or tryptophan, this is likely a read error. This sequence joins TRBV27 and TRBJ1-5; TRBD1 might be the D (5 bases). Trimming took off 11 bases at V and 7 bases at J, with 12 bases between the two ends. This CDR3 comprises 11 residues. Germline V gene data show CDR1 as MNHEY and CDR2 as SMNVEV (reference sequence). In DNA, the CDR3 is TGTGCCGCGGGGGGAGGACAGCCCCAGCATATT. Protein sequence: CAAGGGQPQHI.

This clonotype was seen at least ten times. The V gene is TRBV2, the J gene TRBJ2-2; 11 nucleotides align to TRBD1. This CDR3 is 15 amino acids long. V lost 10 bases to trimming and J lost 5 bases; unmatched junction nucleotides: 9. Germline assignment: CDR1 SNHLY and CDR2 FYNNEI. In nucleotides, the CDR3 is TGTGCCACCTGGGCGGGACAGGGGGGGACCGGGGAGCTGTTTTTT. As protein: CATWAGQGGTGELFF.

Many counts were recorded for this clonotype. The rearrangement uses TRBV10-3 and TRBJ2-7, with D perhaps matching TRBD2 (6 bases). Trimming shortened V by 8 bases and J by 1 base, and 12 bases separated the two germline ends. The germline gives CDR1 ENHRY, CDR2 SYGVKD. The CDR3 covers 13 residues. The CDR3 spells CAISSGGSYEQYF. CDR3 bases: TGTGCCATCTCGAGTGGGGGGTCCTACGAGCAGTACTTC.

This clonotype was counted between two and nine times. V and J are TRBV9 and TRBJ2-1; no clear D. The germline CDR1 and CDR2 sequences are SGDLS and YYNGEE. The CDR3 is 15 residues long. Trimming took off 0 bases at V and 2 bases at J, with 9 bases between the two ends. CDR3 nucleotide sequence: TGTGCCAGCAGCGTAGTTCCCCAGGCCTACAATGAGCAGTTCTTC. Its protein is CASSVVPQAYNEQFF.

This chain links TRBV4-3 with TRBJ2-1, with D uncertain. V was clipped by 0 bases and J by 8 bases, with 17 bases between them. Per the germline V gene, CDR1 is LGHNA and CDR2 is YSLEER. This CDR3 has 16 residues. CDR3 sequence reads: CASSQESQREVHEQFF. The CDR3 coding sequence is TGCGCCAGCAGCCAAGAATCCCAACGAGAAGTCCATGAGCAGTTCTTC.

This clonotype showed up just a few times. J is TRBJ1-3 and V is TRBV7-8; D gene ambiguous. The CDR3 consists of 16 residues. V lost 4 bases, J lost 0 bases, and 13 bases lay in between. CDR1 is SGHVS and CDR2 is FQNEAQ in the germline V gene. The CDR3 reads CASSSPSYDSGNTIYF. CDR3 coding DNA: TGTGCCAGCAGCTCCCCCTCCTACGACTCTGGAAACACCATATATTTT.

This clonotype was counted between two and nine times. The rearrangement uses TRBV14 and TRBJ1-2, with 9 bases identical to TRBD1. Germline CDR1 reads SGHDN; CDR2 reads FVKESK. V shed 0 bases, J shed 3 bases, and the junction held 8 bases outside the gene matches. The CDR3 is made up of 17 amino acids. CDR3 protein: CASSQDLGDRAYYGYTF. The CDR3, as DNA: TGTGCCAGCAGCCAAGATCTTGGGGACAGGGCCTACTATGGCTACACCTTC.

The chain recombines TRBV6-2 or TRBV6-3 with TRBJ2-1; D is uncertain. Germline V CDR1 and CDR2: MNHEY, SVGEGT. The length of the CDR3 is 15 residues. Trimming cost V 0 bases and J 15 bases, with 21 bases left between them. CDR3 residues: CASSYSMVSGKIGFF. The CDR3 DNA reads TGTGCCAGCAGTTACTCGATGGTATCTGGGAAAATAGGGTTCTTC.

This clonotype has only a few counts. The CDR3 sequence is CSVGTANNQPQHF. CDR3 in DNA: TGCAGCGTAGGGACAGCTAACAATCAGCCCCAGCATTTT. This sequence joins TRBV29-1 and TRBJ1-5, with 7 bases lining up with TRBD1. Germline-derived CDR1 and CDR2 are SQVTM and ANQGSEA. The CDR3 consists of 13 residues. V trimming: 6 bases; J trimming: 3 bases; junction bases outside the gene matches: 5.

This clonotype was seen a handful of times. The V gene is TRBV29-1, the J gene TRBJ2-7; D is unclear. CDR1 is SQVTM and CDR2 is ANQGSEA in the germline V gene. The ends were cut back, 0 bases at V and 0 bases at J, with 12 bases in the middle. The CDR3 spans 15 residues. The CDR3 DNA is TGCAGCGTTGAAGATCAAGGGTCCAGCTCCTACGAGCAGTACTTC. This gives the protein CSVEDQGSSSYEQYF.

This clonotype has at least ten counts. V is TRBV7-8 and J is TRBJ2-5; 10 bases fit TRBD2. This CDR3 spans 15 amino acids. Trimming cost V 4 bases and J 4 bases; bases outside gene matches: 6. Looked up from germline, CDR1 is SGHVS and CDR2 is FQNEAQ. DNA for the CDR3: TGTGCCAGCAGCTCCGAGCGGGGGGGTAGAGAGACCCAGTACTTC. Protein product: CASSSERGGRETQYF.

This clonotype is medium-sized within its sample. The chain is built from TRBV27 and TRBJ1-2; no definite D call. CDR3 length: 13 residues. Per the germline V gene, CDR1 is MNHEY and CDR2 is SMNVEV (reference sequence). Trimming took 0 bases from V and 4 from J, leaving 6 bases between them. Here the CDR3 DNA reads TGTGCCAGCAGTTTATCTGACGGCTATGGCTACACCTTC. Amino acids: CASSLSDGYGYTF.

This clonotype has more than one count but fewer than ten. This chain connects TRBV27 to TRBJ2-2; D is ambiguous. The germline V gene has CDR1 MNHEY and CDR2 SMNVEV (reference sequence). The CDR3 totals 16 residues. Trimming pared 0 bases from V and 0 bases from J, leaving 8 bases between. CDR3 loop: CASSLSLHPNTGELFF. The CDR3 DNA reads TGTGCCAGCAGTTTATCCCTCCATCCGAACACCGGGGAGCTGTTTTTT.